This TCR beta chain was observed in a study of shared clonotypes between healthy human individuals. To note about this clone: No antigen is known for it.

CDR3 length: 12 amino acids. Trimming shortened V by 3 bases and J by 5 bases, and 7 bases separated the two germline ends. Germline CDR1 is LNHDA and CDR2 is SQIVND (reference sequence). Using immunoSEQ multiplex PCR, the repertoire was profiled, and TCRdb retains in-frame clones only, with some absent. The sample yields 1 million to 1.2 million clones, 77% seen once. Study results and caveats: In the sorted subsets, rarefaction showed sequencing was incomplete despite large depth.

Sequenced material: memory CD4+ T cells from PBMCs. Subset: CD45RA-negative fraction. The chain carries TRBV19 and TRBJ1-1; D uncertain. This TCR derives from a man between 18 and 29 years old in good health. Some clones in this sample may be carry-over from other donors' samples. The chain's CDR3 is CASSILGTEAFF. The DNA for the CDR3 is TGTGCCAGTAGTATTCTGGGAACTGAAGCTTTCTTT. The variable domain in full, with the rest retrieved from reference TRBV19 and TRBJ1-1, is DGGITQSPKYLFRKEGQNVTLSCEQNLNHDAMYWYRQDPGQGLRLIYYSQIVNDFQKGDIAEGYSVSREKKESFPLTVTSAQKNPTAFYLCASSILGTEAFFGQGTRLTVV.